This paragraph covers one TCR beta chain sequence. Its specificity is unknown. The data stem from a study of regulatory T cells. Study conclusions and caveats: CD3G-deficient patients' regulatory T cells showed reduced Shannon diversity versus autologous conventional CD4+ and control regulatory cells.

The CDR3 runs 14 residues. Germline values: CDR1 KGHSH, CDR2 LQKENI. The V end lost 4 bases, the J end lost 1 base, and 7 bases lay between the germline ends. The primer mix had 52 TRBV and 13 TRBJ primers. Produced via immunoSEQ multiplex PCR; TCRdb's table is partial and in-frame only. The sample yields 3,000 to 3,500 clones, more than 90% seen once. Sequenced material: CD4+ Tregs sorted from blood. The genes are TRBV18 and TRBJ2-2; no clear D gene. The TCR comes from a young adult with CD3G deficiency. The CDR3 nucleotides are TGTGCCAGCTCACAAGGCGGGAACACCGGGGAGCTGTTTTTT. It yields the protein CASSQGGNTGELFF.